The 20 T cell receptor beta chains presented below share a single source sample, sequenced in a study of cytomegalovirus exposure and HLA in healthy donors. The PCR employed 60 Vbeta primers together with 13 Jbeta primers. Clones were read by immunoSEQ multiplex PCR, and TCRdb kept only the in-frame ones, dropping some. The sample has just under 90,000 clones, and its top ten clones hold just over 5.5%. The sequenced material came from PBMCs. The receptors here all came from a girl aged 10 to 17 in good health and CMV-seropositive.

The genes are TRBV2 and TRBJ2-5; TRBD1 is a possible D gene (6 bases). CDR1 and CDR2 (germline): SNHLY, FYNNEI. This CDR3 is 15 amino acids long. V dropped 7 bases and J dropped 2 bases, with 17 bases sitting between them. In DNA, the CDR3 is TGTGCCAGCATTATGACCAGGGGTGGGCAAGAGACCCAGTACTTC. Translation: CASIMTRGGQETQYF.

This chain uses TRBV20-1 with TRBJ1-2; D gene uncertain. The CDR3 loop spans 9 amino acids. Trimming cost V 5 bases and J 5 bases, with 3 bases left between them. The germline V gene encodes CDR1 DFQATT and CDR2 SNEGSKA (reference sequence). The CDR3 loop reads CSAPYGYTF. CDR3 nucleotide sequence: TGCAGTGCTCCATATGGCTACACCTTC.

The J gene is TRBJ1-4, the V gene TRBV28, with D possibly TRBD1 on 5 matching bases. With 4 bases removed from V and 0 bases from J, the gap between germline ends came to 12 bases. The CDR3 extends over 16 amino acids. Germline assignment: CDR1 MDHEN and CDR2 SYDVKM. The CDR3 region has the DNA TGTGCCAGCAGTTCGGACAACGGAGCAACTAATGAAAAACTGTTTTTT. It codes for CASSSDNGATNEKLFF.

V and J are TRBV7-9 and TRBJ1-6; possibly TRBD1 for D (5 bases). Germline CDR1 and CDR2: SEHNR and FQNEAQ (reference sequence). This CDR3 contains 15 residues. Between the trimmed V and J ends, which lost 5 bases and 4 bases, there was a span of 12 bases. CDR3 bases: TGTGCCAGCAGCCGAATAGGGGCATATAATTCACCCCTCCACTTT. Protein sequence: CASSRIGAYNSPLHF. The full variable domain, its missing parts supplied by reference TRBV7-9 and TRBJ1-6, is DTGVSQNPRHKITKRGQNVTFRCDPISEHNRLYWYRQTLGQGPEFLTYFQNEAQLEKSRLLSDRFSAERPKGSFSTLEIQRTEQGDSAMYLCASSRIGAYNSPLHFGNGTRLTVT.

V is TRBV19 and J is TRBJ1-1; 10 bases are a match to TRBD1. Germline V gene data show CDR1 as LNHDA and CDR2 as SQIVND (reference sequence). This CDR3 spans 14 amino acids. J lost 6 bases, V lost 9 bases, and 10 bases had no gene match. The CDR3 reads CASTGQGYGAEAFF. In DNA form, the CDR3 reads TGTGCCAGCACGGGACAGGGGTATGGGGCTGAAGCTTTCTTT.

This sequence joins TRBV7-9 and TRBJ2-7, with TRBD1 matching 9 bases. Trimming took 4 bases from V and 6 from J; bases not matched to a gene: 16. The V gene's germline CDR1 is SEHNR and CDR2 FQNEAQ (reference sequence). The CDR3 is made up of 17 amino acids. The CDR3 spells CASSSGSGQGRSGEQYF. CDR3 DNA: TGTGCCAGCAGCTCGGGTTCTGGACAGGGGAGGTCGGGCGAGCAGTACTTC.

J is TRBJ2-1 and V is TRBV30, with a tentative D call TRBD2 (6 bases). This CDR3 has 14 residues. Trimming removed 4 bases at V and 5 bases at J, with 15 bases between. CDR1 is GTSNPN and CDR2 is SVGIG in the germline V gene (reference sequence). CDR3 residues: CAWNVGGSDNEQFF. Written as DNA, the CDR3 is TGTGCCTGGAATGTGGGGGGATCCGACAATGAGCAGTTCTTC.

The chain employs TRBV28 and TRBJ1-6; maybe TRBD1 (6 bases). The CDR3 length is 13 residues. Trimming took off 3 bases at V and 10 bases at J, with 10 bases between the two ends. Germline CDR1 MDHEN, CDR2 SYDVKM. CDR3 nucleotide sequence: TGTGCCAGCAGTTTCAGGGGCCTATCACCCCTCCACTTT. It specifies CASSFRGLSPLHF. The full variable domain, in which reference TRBV28 and TRBJ1-6 provide the parts outside the CDR3, is DVKVTQSSRYLVKRTGEKVFLECVQDMDHENMFWYRQDPGLGLRLIYFSYDVKMKEKGDIPEGYSVSREKKERFSLILESASTNQTSMYLCASSFRGLSPLHFGNGTRLTVT.

CDR3 sequence: CASSLGTSENEQYF. The CDR3 DNA is TGTGCCAGCAGCCTCGGGACTAGCGAAAACGAGCAGTACTTC. V gene TRBV7-6 combines with J gene TRBJ2-7, with 10 positions matching TRBD2. Per germline, CDR1 SGHVS and CDR2 FNYEAQ. Unmatched junction bases numbered 6, after V lost 5 bases and J lost 5 bases. The CDR3 is made up of 14 amino acids.

This chain uses TRBV4-3 with TRBJ1-1; D is uncertain. The V gene lost 7 bases and the J gene lost 1 base, with 7 bases spanning the gap. CDR3 size: 12 residues. Looked up from germline, CDR1 is LGHNA and CDR2 is YSLEER. CDR3 sequence: CASTGSNTEAFF. The CDR3 bases are TGCGCCAGCACTGGCTCGAACACTGAAGCTTTCTTT.

This chain connects TRBV19 to TRBJ2-3; 7 nucleotides match TRBD2. The germline CDR1 and CDR2 sequences are LNHDA and SQIVND (reference sequence). The V and J ends lost 0 bases and 4 bases, in that order; junction bases with no gene match: 4. The CDR3 extends over 15 amino acids. CDR3 region: CASSIDQAGADTQYF. The CDR3 DNA sequence: TGTGCCAGTAGTATAGATCAGGCGGGAGCAGATACGCAGTATTTT.

V gene TRBV2 combines with J gene TRBJ1-6; 8 nucleotides match TRBD1. V shed 7 bases and J 8 bases; nucleotides not matched to a gene: 7. This CDR3 contains 14 residues. Looked up from germline, CDR1 is SNHLY and CDR2 is FYNNEI. DNA of the CDR3: TGTGCCAGCACCTTGGGGACAGGTCATTCACCCCTCCACTTT. This codes for CASTLGTGHSPLHF.

This chain uses TRBV7-8 with TRBJ1-6, with 10 bases aligning to TRBD1. The CDR3 has 14 amino acids. V dropped 2 bases and J dropped 13; count of bases not matched to a gene: 5. Per the germline V gene, CDR1 is SGHVS and CDR2 is FQNEAQ. CDR3 protein: CASSLRTGGFPLHF. The CDR3 DNA reads TGTGCCAGCAGCTTAAGGACAGGGGGTTTTCCCCTCCACTTT.

The gene calls are TRBV28 and TRBJ1-6; weak D call: TRBD1 (6 bases). This CDR3 spans 15 amino acids. The ends were cut back, 9 bases at V and 10 bases at J, with 22 bases in the middle. Germline V lookup: CDR1 MDHEN, CDR2 SYDVKM. The DNA of the CDR3 is TGTGCCAGTACTTCGATTACAGGGCACTACTCACCCCTCCACTTT. Translation gives CASTSITGHYSPLHF.

The J gene is TRBJ1-4, the V gene TRBV19, with a tentative D call TRBD1 (6 bases). Germline CDR1 reads LNHDA; CDR2 reads SQIVND (reference sequence). Trimming pared 4 bases from V and 0 bases from J, leaving 12 bases between. This CDR3 has 16 amino acids. The CDR3 loop is CASSTQGRATNEKLFF. The CDR3 nucleotides read TGTGCCAGTAGTACGCAGGGGAGGGCAACTAATGAAAAACTGTTTTTT.

The V and J genes are TRBV6-1 and TRBJ1-1; no clear D gene. This CDR3 comprises 13 residues. Germline assignment: CDR1 MNHNS and CDR2 SASEGT. V lost 6 bases and J 3 bases, leaving 11 bases between the germline ends. The DNA of the CDR3 is TGTGCCAGCAGAACCGACATTGACACTGAAGCTTTCTTT. Translated: CASRTDIDTEAFF.

The chain combines TRBV6-5 with TRBJ1-1; tentatively, D is TRBD1 (5 bases). V lost 2 bases and J lost 4, with 11 bases in between. There are 14 residues in the CDR3. Germline assignment: CDR1 MNHEY and CDR2 SVGAGI. CDR3 nucleotides: TGTGCCAGCAGTTACGGGGCGTCGGTCACTGAAGCTTTCTTT. This translates into CASSYGASVTEAFF.

The chain couples TRBV9 to TRBJ2-1, with D uncertain. Looked up from germline, CDR1 is SGDLS and CDR2 is YYNGEE. Trimming took 4 bases from V and 8 from J, leaving 13 bases between them. The length of the CDR3 is 13 residues. The CDR3 loop is CASSTSRVYEQFF. The CDR3 nucleotides read TGTGCCAGCAGCACCAGCCGGGTGTATGAGCAGTTCTTC.

The chain combines TRBV13 with TRBJ2-1; the match to TRBD2 covers 15 bases. V lost 4 bases and J lost 4; bases outside the gene matches: 11. CDR1 is PRHDT and CDR2 is FYEKMQ in the germline V gene (reference sequence). The CDR3 sequence is 19 residues long. This CDR3 reads CASSYEGPGLAGGYNEQFF. The CDR3 coding sequence is TGTGCCAGCAGCTACGAAGGACCGGGACTAGCGGGGGGATACAATGAGCAGTTCTTC.

V gene TRBV4-3 combines with J gene TRBJ2-7; 10 bases map to TRBD1. The V segment lost 4 bases and the J segment 2 bases; nucleotides outside the gene matches: 5. The V gene's germline CDR1 is LGHNA and CDR2 YSLEER. This CDR3 spans 15 amino acids. CDR3 region: CASSLDGTGAYEQYF. CDR3 in DNA: TGCGCCAGCAGCCTCGACGGGACAGGGGCCTACGAGCAGTACTTC.